The rows below give T cell receptor beta chains drawn from one sample of a study of cytomegalovirus exposure and HLA in healthy donors. Assay: immunoSEQ multiplex PCR; the TCRdb copy retains only in-frame clones and omits some. Altogether 70,000 or so clones are present, about 74% being singletons, with the ten largest covering 11%. Sequenced material: PBMCs. The origin of the receptors is a woman aged 55-75 years in good health and CMV-seropositive. The CDR3 runs from the conserved cysteine through the conserved F or W. The order of the fields is V gene, J gene, clone size, D gene, CDR3 protein, CDR3 DNA. A D gene is named only where the DNA matches it firmly. Part of the rows lack a size; the others show once, few, many or a class for expanded clones.

V gene: TRBV9
J gene: TRBJ1-2
clone size: once
D gene: NA
CDR3 protein: CASSVMDSPNYGYTF
CDR3 DNA: TGTGCCAGCAGCGTGATGGACAGTCCTAACTATGGCTACACCTTC

V gene: TRBV13
J gene: TRBJ1-3
clone size: NA
D gene: TRBD1
CDR3 protein: CASRTPGQGSPLSGNTIYF
CDR3 DNA: TGTGCCAGCAGGACTCCGGGACAGGGAAGCCCCCTCTCTGGAAACACCATATATTTT

V gene: TRBV9
J gene: TRBJ1-6
clone size: NA
D gene: NA
CDR3 protein: CASSVDNGNSPLHF
CDR3 DNA: TGTGCCAGCAGCGTAGATAACGGGAATTCACCCCTCCACTTT

V gene: TRBV5-4
J gene: TRBJ1-1
clone size: NA
D gene: TRBD1
CDR3 protein: CASSPDRGRGTEAFF
CDR3 DNA: TGTGCCAGCAGCCCTGACAGGGGGCGAGGTACTGAAGCTTTCTTT

V gene: TRBV30
J gene: TRBJ2-7
clone size: NA
D gene: TRBD1
CDR3 protein: CAWSRGTGTNEQYF
CDR3 DNA: TGTGCCTGGAGTAGGGGGACAGGGACCAACGAGCAGTACTTC

V gene: TRBV10-3
J gene: TRBJ1-2
clone size: NA
D gene: NA
CDR3 protein: CAISELQGSEGYTF
CDR3 DNA: TGTGCCATCAGTGAACTACAGGGTTCGGAAGGCTACACCTTC

V gene: TRBV12-5
J gene: TRBJ1-2
clone size: NA
D gene: TRBD1
CDR3 protein: CASGLAGTGDYGYTF
CDR3 DNA: TGTGCTAGTGGTTTGGCCGGGACAGGGGACTATGGCTACACCTTC

V gene: TRBV4-1
J gene: TRBJ2-1
clone size: NA
D gene: TRBD2
CDR3 protein: CASSYRLAGVDEQFF
CDR3 DNA: TGCGCCAGCAGCTACAGGCTAGCGGGAGTTGATGAGCAGTTCTTC

V gene: TRBV30
J gene: TRBJ1-6
clone size: NA
D gene: NA
CDR3 protein: CAWSAQGYNSPLHF
CDR3 DNA: TGTGCCTGGAGTGCGCAGGGTTATAATTCACCCCTCCACTTT

V gene: TRBV9
J gene: TRBJ1-4
clone size: once
D gene: TRBD1
CDR3 protein: CASSEGQGQEKLFF
CDR3 DNA: TGTGCCAGCAGCGAGGGACAGGGGCAGGAAAAACTGTTTTTT

V gene: TRBV6-1
J gene: TRBJ1-1
clone size: NA
D gene: NA
CDR3 protein: CASTDTGAFF
CDR3 DNA: TGTGCCAGCACCGATACGGGGGCTTTCTTT

V gene: TRBV6-4
J gene: TRBJ2-2
clone size: NA
D gene: TRBD2
CDR3 protein: CASSALAGANTGELFF
CDR3 DNA: TGTGCCAGCAGTGCACTAGCGGGGGCGAACACCGGGGAGCTGTTTTTT

V gene: TRBV19
J gene: TRBJ2-4
clone size: NA
D gene: NA
CDR3 protein: CASSGRGEKNIQYF
CDR3 DNA: TGTGCCAGTAGCGGGAGAGGGGAGAAAAACATTCAGTACTTC

V gene: TRBV5-1
J gene: TRBJ2-2
clone size: NA
D gene: TRBD2
CDR3 protein: CASSRLAGVTGELFF
CDR3 DNA: TGCGCCAGCTCTAGACTAGCGGGGGTCACCGGGGAGCTGTTTTTT

V gene: TRBV2
J gene: TRBJ1-1
clone size: NA
D gene: NA
CDR3 protein: CATTGMNTEAFF
CDR3 DNA: TGTGCCACAACAGGGATGAACACTGAAGCTTTCTTT

V gene: TRBV5-1
J gene: TRBJ1-5
clone size: NA
D gene: NA
CDR3 protein: CASSLGHFNQPQHF
CDR3 DNA: TGCGCCAGCAGCTTGGGACACTTCAATCAGCCCCAGCATTTT

V gene: TRBV5-1
J gene: TRBJ2-6
clone size: few
D gene: NA
CDR3 protein: CASSFYRVAGANVLTF
CDR3 DNA: TGCGCCAGCAGCTTCTACAGGGTAGCTGGGGCCAACGTCCTGACTTTC

V gene: TRBV12-2
J gene: TRBJ1-3
clone size: few
D gene: NA
CDR3 protein: CASRLEARNTIYF
CDR3 DNA: TGTGCAAGTCGCTTAGAAGCCCGAAACACCATATATTTT

V gene: TRBV5-5
J gene: TRBJ1-1
clone size: many
D gene: NA
CDR3 protein: CASSFFDFNTEAFF
CDR3 DNA: TGTGCCAGCAGCTTTTTTGACTTCAACACTGAAGCTTTCTTT

V gene: TRBV30
J gene: TRBJ1-3
clone size: NA
D gene: TRBD1
CDR3 protein: CAWRTGMGASGNTIYF
CDR3 DNA: TGTGCCTGGAGGACAGGGATGGGGGCTTCTGGAAACACCATATATTTT

V gene: TRBV7-2
J gene: TRBJ1-5
clone size: NA
D gene: TRBD1
CDR3 protein: CASSVWDSLNQPQHF
CDR3 DNA: TGTGCCAGCAGCGTTTGGGACAGCCTCAATCAGCCCCAGCATTTT